This T cell receptor (beta chain) is drawn from a study of OX40 agonist ivuxolimab in advanced cancers. TCRdb's table, derived via immunoSEQ multiplex PCR, lists solely in-frame clones and lacks some. The data hold approximately 20,000 clones, with around 85% observed a single time. Autoimmune disease history or systemic immunosuppression barred patients. CDR3 length: 14 amino acids. The germline V and J ends were trimmed by 5 bases and 5 bases, with 15 bases remaining between them. Germline assignment: CDR1 WNHNN and CDR2 SYGVQD (reference sequence). The rearrangement joins TRBV10-1 to TRBJ2-5; a possible D gene is TRBD1 (6 bases). The sequencing used CD4+ or CD8+ T cells sorted from blood, collected in a trial of the OX40 agonist ivuxolimab. The sequence came from an adult with an advanced solid tumor such as melanoma, head and neck, liver or kidney cancer. The CDR3 DNA sequence: TGCGCCAGCAGTAACAGGGATTCGGGGGAGACCCAGTACTTC. Its protein is CASSNRDSGETQYF.